The rows below give T cell receptor beta chains drawn from one sample of a study of blood T cell repertoires in COVID-19. Using immunoSEQ multiplex PCR, the repertoire was profiled, and TCRdb retains in-frame clones only, with some absent. Of around 260,000 clones detected, roughly 90% appear once; the ten largest clones hold about 3%. The sample taken for sequencing was peripheral blood. Receptors originate from a woman under 40 with active or convalescent COVID-19. Both conserved end residues are trimmed from each CDR3. Fields, in order: V gene, CDR3 protein.

v_call: TRBV3-1/TRBV3-2
cdr3_aa: ASSPFSGGAYNEQF

v_call: TRBV7-9
cdr3_aa: ASSLEDREQF

v_call: TRBV2
cdr3_aa: ASRAGGNTGELF

v_call: TRBV27
cdr3_aa: ASRGTDRGYTGELF

v_call: TRBV19
cdr3_aa: ASSIAGSTANYGYT

v_call: TRBV7-2
cdr3_aa: ASSFLSSPLH

v_call: TRBV30
cdr3_aa: AWGARDTQY

v_call: TRBV9
cdr3_aa: ASSSGGGVAYGYT

v_call: TRBV7-9
cdr3_aa: ASSLPMDRVGRVTEAF

v_call: TRBV30
cdr3_aa: AWSGMHRRGGYT

v_call: TRBV5-1
cdr3_aa: ASSLKGGQGGTGELF

v_call: TRBV5-6
cdr3_aa: ASSSRQAGNTIY

v_call: TRBV7-2
cdr3_aa: ASSSSRTGGNYGYT

v_call: TRBV7-2
cdr3_aa: ASSARLAGGLSQETQY

v_call: TRBV29-1
cdr3_aa: SASVGVNQPQH

v_call: TRBV9
cdr3_aa: ASSGTGFTEQY

v_call: TRBV6-2/TRBV6-3
cdr3_aa: ASSSSGGVGEQF

v_call: TRBV5-1
cdr3_aa: ASSLAGTSRDNSPLH

v_call: TRBV6-4
cdr3_aa: ASSAQGDSPLH

v_call: TRBV28
cdr3_aa: ASRDTGSGNQPQH

v_call: TRBV6-2/TRBV6-3
cdr3_aa: ASSPSGGAVNEQF

v_call: TRBV5-5
cdr3_aa: ASSSRGDIGNTIY

v_call: TRBV7-2
cdr3_aa: ASSLDYFNEQF

v_call: TRBV18
cdr3_aa: ASSSLPLAGRYYNEQF

v_call: TRBV2
cdr3_aa: ASSEFAGGYEQY

v_call: TRBV23-1
cdr3_aa: ASSRSRDRKEKEQF

v_call: TRBV11-2
cdr3_aa: ASSFRGGENTGELF

v_call: TRBV9
cdr3_aa: ASRDRGQGSNQPQH

v_call: TRBV19
cdr3_aa: ASSKDRGANTGELF

v_call: TRBV20-1
cdr3_aa: SASSGAGNTIY

v_call: TRBV5-1
cdr3_aa: ASSLAQMNTEAF

v_call: TRBV19
cdr3_aa: ASSILPGTGGLPNGNTEAF

v_call: TRBV24-1
cdr3_aa: ATSDSRASGQPQH

v_call: TRBV5-4
cdr3_aa: ASSPLDRGGEGYEQY

v_call: TRBV2
cdr3_aa: ASRQGQNSPLH

v_call: TRBV6-6
cdr3_aa: ASKRDSRYNTDTQY

v_call: TRBV12-3/TRBV12-4
cdr3_aa: ASSPTLRETQY

v_call: TRBV5-1
cdr3_aa: ASSLAGGGSYGYT

v_call: TRBV5-4
cdr3_aa: ASSSTTGRTEAF

v_call: TRBV28
cdr3_aa: ASNLQGAPLGYT

v_call: TRBV19
cdr3_aa: ASGTSGYNEQF

v_call: TRBV6-5
cdr3_aa: ASRRTGVITEAF

v_call: TRBV19
cdr3_aa: ASSIAGTGRWNEQF

v_call: TRBV24-1
cdr3_aa: ATSEAGTTTEAF

v_call: TRBV24-1
cdr3_aa: ATSEGGNYGYT

v_call: TRBV7-2
cdr3_aa: ASSLSPLADTQY

v_call: TRBV9
cdr3_aa: ASSLLRDSSYNSPLH

v_call: TRBV5-6
cdr3_aa: ASTNRVAGGPQQF

v_call: TRBV29-1
cdr3_aa: SVESGGGGDEQF

v_call: TRBV2
cdr3_aa: ASSEGTADPGGYT

v_call: TRBV5-1
cdr3_aa: ASSLALTVYEQY

v_call: TRBV19
cdr3_aa: ASSTGTGSNQPQH

v_call: TRBV5-6
cdr3_aa: ASSWAASGGGETQY

v_call: TRBV5-6
cdr3_aa: ASSRPWTGGSDTQY

v_call: TRBV19
cdr3_aa: ASSRHFRDRDSTGANVLT

v_call: TRBV28
cdr3_aa: ASSSANTGELF

v_call: TRBV3-1/TRBV3-2
cdr3_aa: ASTNRGDKNIQY

v_call: TRBV5-1
cdr3_aa: ASTQGGTGELF

v_call: TRBV3-1/TRBV3-2
cdr3_aa: ASSPRDRGIRGEQY